Shown below are 24 T cell receptor beta chains from a single sample sequenced in a study of Tregs in tolerant kidney transplant recipients. Sequencing was performed with immunoSEQ multiplex PCR; in TCRdb, only in-frame clones are kept and a portion is missing. This sample's clone table lists 45,000 to 55,000 clones. The input for sequencing was CD4+ T cells from blood, taken before the transplant. The receptors here all came from a human donor who received a combined kidney and bone marrow transplant.

Details on this clone: Coverage ceases 3 residues before the CDR3 finishes, and the germline J gene fills in the end. This chain uses TRBV19 with TRBJ2-6; 8 positions match TRBD2. J lost 9 bases, V lost 5 bases, and 12 bases had no gene match. The CDR3 is 16 amino acids. Germline V gene lookup returns CDR1 LNHDA and CDR2 SQIVND (reference sequence). The CDR3 sequence is CASSRTGGVLGNVLTF. The part of the CDR3 DNA that was read is TGTGCCAGTAGTCGAACGGGGGGGGTTCTTGGCAACGTC.

Turning to this clone: The read is 3 residues too short to cover the CDR3 end, so that end is filled in from the germline J gene. The gene calls are TRBV2 and TRBJ1-4, with unresolved D. In germline, CDR1 is SNHLY, CDR2 FYNNEI. V was shortened by 4 bases and J by 8 bases, with 14 bases between the two germline ends. The CDR3 is 14 amino acids. CDR3 bases read: TGTGCCAGCAGTGGTTTGAGGGTGGGCGAAAAA. It translates to CASSGLRVGEK. The entire CDR3 sequence reads CASSGLRVGEKLFF. Full variable domain (rest looked up from reference TRBV2 and TRBJ1-4): EPEVTQTPSHQVTQMGQEVILRCVPISNHLYFYWYRQILGQKVEFLVSFYNNEISEKSEIFDDQFSVERPDGSNFTLKIRSTKLEDSAMYFCASSGLRVGEKLFFGSGTQLSVL.

Worth noting for this clone: The sequence runs out 3 residues before the end of the CDR3; the remainder is reconstructed from the germline J gene. The chain recombines TRBV18 with TRBJ2-1; 7 bases fit TRBD2. The CDR3 is 14 amino acids. Losses at the gene ends were 3 bases for V and 6 bases for J; bases not matched to a gene: 5. The germline gives CDR1 KGHSH, CDR2 LQKENI. The CDR3 is CASSPLGGGNEQFF. Incomplete CDR3 DNA: TGTGCCAGCTCACCGTTGGGGGGGGGCAATGAG.

Turning to this clone: The read terminates 3 residues ahead of where the CDR3 ends, so the germline J gene completes it. V and J are TRBV30 and TRBJ2-6, with D perhaps matching TRBD1 (6 bases). V was trimmed by 2 bases and J by 0 bases, leaving 17 bases between them. The germline gives CDR1 GTSNPN, CDR2 SVGIG (reference sequence). CDR3 length: 18 residues. The CDR3 reads CAWSQGFTGNSGANVLTF. The sequenced part of the CDR3 DNA is TGTGCCTGGAGTCAGGGGTTCACAGGAAACTCTGGGGCCAACGTC.

For this clone: The missing CDR3 end, 3 residues past where the read stops, is filled in from the germline J gene. The chain couples TRBV15 to TRBJ2-3, with TRBD2 matching 9 bases. Trimming took 5 bases from V and 2 from J; bases not matched to a gene: 5. The CDR3 runs 15 residues. The germline V gene has CDR1 LNHNV and CDR2 YYDKDF (reference sequence). This CDR3 reads CATSSTSGLTDTQYF. The part of the CDR3 DNA that was read is TGTGCCACCAGCTCGACTAGCGGACTCACAGATACG.

Points on this clone: The CDR3 extends 3 residues past the end of the read, so its final part is completed from the germline J gene. This chain links TRBV20-1 with TRBJ1-2; D gene ambiguous. Deletions cut 3 bases from V and 1 base from J, with 9 bases between. The CDR3 contains 13 residues. Germline CDR1 and CDR2: DFQATT and SNEGSKA (reference sequence). The sequenced part of the CDR3 DNA is TGCAGTGCTAGGGCGGATGTTAACTATGGC. Translation: CSARADVNYG. The complete CDR3 reads CSARADVNYGYTF.

Concerning this clone: The CDR3 end falls 3 residues outside the read, so it is completed with the germline J gene. This rearrangement joins TRBV18 to TRBJ1-1; D might be TRBD1 (6 bases). Trimming removed 0 bases from V and 4 bases from J, with 12 bases in between. The CDR3 consists of 15 residues. Germline lookup yields CDR1 KGHSH and CDR2 LQKENI. The sequenced CDR3 bases are TGTGCCAGCTCACCACCCTCAGGACAGTCCACTGAA. This translates into CASSPPSGQSTE. The full CDR3 is CASSPPSGQSTEAFF.

As for this clone: The read ends 3 residues shy of where the CDR3 ends; the end is completed using the germline J gene. V and J are TRBV2 and TRBJ1-5; 7 bases map to TRBD1. The CDR3 is made up of 16 amino acids. Germline V CDR1 and CDR2: SNHLY, FYNNEI. After removal of 5 bases from V and 3 bases from J, the junction contained 10 bases not matched to a gene. The chain's CDR3 is CASSLGGGGFNQPQHF. CDR3 DNA (partial): TGTGCCAGCAGTCTTGGTGGAGGGGGCTTCAATCAGCCC.

Note on this clone: The read is 3 residues too short to cover the CDR3 end, so that end is filled in from the germline J gene. The chain carries TRBV6-2 or TRBV6-3 and TRBJ1-5; perhaps TRBD1 as D (5 bases). Germline CDR1 MNHEY, CDR2 SVGEGT. V lost 6 bases and J lost 4, with 19 bases in between. The CDR3 contains 16 residues. Incomplete CDR3 DNA: TGTGCCAGCAGCTATTCCCAGGGTTTCTGGAATCAGCCC. Protein sequence: CASSYSQGFWNQP. The full CDR3 reads CASSYSQGFWNQPQHF.

As to this clone: The read ends 3 residues early relative to the CDR3; the germline J gene fills the gap. The chain has TRBV10-3 and TRBJ2-1, with TRBD1 matching 9 bases. This CDR3 contains 16 residues. The germline CDR1 and CDR2 sequences are ENHRY and SYGVKD. Trimming at V came to 0 bases and at J to 9 bases, leaving 9 bases not matched to a gene. CDR3 DNA, as far as it was read: TGTGCCATCAGTGAGTCAAGCGTACAGGGGGCTGGTGAG. Its protein product is CAISESSVQGAGE. The complete CDR3 protein is CAISESSVQGAGEQFF.

Turning to this clone: Coverage ceases 3 residues before the CDR3 finishes, and the germline J gene fills in the end. V usage is TRBV19 and J usage is TRBJ2-2, with D maybe TRBD1 (5 bases). From germline, CDR1 is LNHDA and CDR2 SQIVND (reference sequence). The ends were cut back, 4 bases at V and 2 bases at J, with 8 bases in the middle. CDR3 length: 14 residues. CDR3 DNA, as far as it was read: TGTGCCAGTAGTAGCCAGGGAAACACCGGGGAG. Translation gives CASSSQGNTGE. The CDR3 as a whole reads CASSSQGNTGELFF.

With regard to this clone: The DNA ends 3 residues before the CDR3 does, and the rest of the CDR3 is filled in from the germline J gene. This chain links TRBV7-9 with TRBJ1-2; D is perhaps TRBD1 (5 bases). The length of the CDR3 is 15 residues. With 1 base removed from V and 4 bases from J, the gap between germline ends came to 13 bases. Germline V gene data show CDR1 as SEHNR and CDR2 as FQNEAQ (reference sequence). The chain's CDR3 is CASSLGEGDGYGYTF. CDR3 DNA, as far as it was read: TGTGCCAGCAGCTTAGGGGAAGGGGATGGCTATGGC.

Comment on this clone: The CDR3 extends 3 residues past the end of the read, so its final part is completed from the germline J gene. This CDR3 is also generated by other DNA sequences in the sample. The rearrangement links TRBV7-3 to TRBJ2-6, with TRBD1 as a possible D gene (5 bases). Germline V lookup: CDR1 SGHTA, CDR2 FQGTGA. The V and J ends lost 3 bases and 0 bases respectively, with 6 bases between them. The CDR3 consists of 15 residues. The CDR3 sequence: CASSFQGSGANVLTF. CDR3 DNA, as far as it was read: TGTGCCAGCAGCTTTCAGGGCTCTGGGGCCAACGTC. The whole variable domain, remainder taken from reference TRBV7-3 and TRBJ2-6, is GAGVSQTPSNKVTEKGKYVELRCDPISGHTALYWYRQSLGQGPEFLIYFQGTGAADDSGLPNDRFFAVRPEGSVSTLKIQRTERGDSAVYLCASSFQGSGANVLTFGAGSRLTVL.

Concerning this clone: Read coverage stops 3 residues before the CDR3 terminus; the germline J gene supplies the remainder. The chain joins TRBV19 to TRBJ2-7; 10 positions agree with TRBD1. Germline trimming cut 5 bases from V and 4 bases from J; bases unmatched to any gene: 2. Per the germline V gene, CDR1 is LNHDA and CDR2 is SQIVND (reference sequence). CDR3 length equals 13 residues. The CDR3 is CASSWDRGYEQYF. Partial CDR3 DNA: TGTGCCAGTAGTTGGGACAGGGGATACGAG.

Regarding this clone: The read terminates 3 residues ahead of where the CDR3 ends, so the germline J gene completes it. This sequence joins TRBV10-3 and TRBJ1-1; tentatively, D is TRBD1 (5 bases). Germline CDR1 and CDR2: ENHRY and SYGVKD. CDR3 length equals 14 residues. CDR3 sequence reads: CATGRGGTADRAFF. Incomplete CDR3 DNA: TGTGCCACTGGACGGGGGGGGACCGCGGATAGA.

A remark on this clone: The CDR3 end lies 3 residues beyond the end of the read and is filled in from the germline J gene. The chain combines TRBV15 with TRBJ1-5, with D tentatively TRBD1 (6 bases). V dropped 3 bases and J dropped 3 bases, with 9 bases sitting between them. There are 14 residues in the CDR3. Germline V gene data show CDR1 as LNHNV and CDR2 as YYDKDF (reference sequence). The CDR3 loop is CATSSGQTNQPQHF. CDR3 DNA (partial): TGTGCCACCAGCAGCGGACAGACCAATCAGCCC.

Regarding this clone: The read finishes 3 residues shy of the CDR3 end, and the germline J gene is used to complete it. This sequence joins TRBV6-2 or TRBV6-3 and TRBJ2-7; TRBD1 aligns across 9 bases. The CDR3 sequence is 14 residues long. The germline gives CDR1 MNHEY, CDR2 SVGEGT. The trim removed 4 bases at V and 3 bases at J, leaving 4 bases unmatched. CDR3 bases read: TGTGCCAGCAGTTGGGACAGGGACATCTACGAG. This codes for CASSWDRDIYE. The whole CDR3 sequence is CASSWDRDIYEQYF.

Turning to this clone: With the read ending 3 residues before the CDR3 end, the germline J gene is used to fill in that end. The chain joins TRBV12-3 or TRBV12-4 to TRBJ1-5; 10 nucleotides line up with TRBD1. After removal of 3 bases from V and 0 bases from J, the junction contained 11 bases not matched to a gene. The CDR3 spans 19 residues. CDR3 DNA, as far as it was read: TGTGCCAGCAGTTTCCAGCCGGGACAGGGGAAAAATAGCAATCAGCCC. Protein: CASSFQPGQGKNSNQP. In full, the CDR3 reads CASSFQPGQGKNSNQPQHF.

Concerning this clone: Sequencing ends 3 residues short of the CDR3 end; the germline J gene provides the rest. The gene calls are TRBV5-1 and TRBJ1-2, with TRBD1 identical over 7 bases. J gave up 3 bases and V 6 bases, and 5 bases lay outside the gene matches. This CDR3 is 13 amino acids long. Germline values: CDR1 SGHRS, CDR2 YFSETQ. CDR3 bases read: TGCGCCAGCACCGACACAGGGGACTATGGC. This encodes CASTDTGDYG. In full, the CDR3 reads CASTDTGDYGYTF.

Concerning this clone: The read terminates 3 residues ahead of where the CDR3 ends, so the germline J gene completes it. The gene calls are TRBV7-9 and TRBJ1-1, with D tentatively TRBD1 (6 bases). The length of the CDR3 is 13 residues. Germline V gene lookup returns CDR1 SEHNR and CDR2 FQNEAQ (reference sequence). CDR3 sequence: CASSPDRSGSAFF. CDR3 DNA (partial): TGTGCCAGCAGCCCAGACAGGTCAGGATCG.

With respect to this clone: The read ends 3 residues before the CDR3 terminus; that terminus is restored from the germline J gene. The chain recombines TRBV29-1 with TRBJ2-2; D not resolved. The germline V gene encodes CDR1 SQVTM and CDR2 ANQGSEA. The V end lost 8 bases, the J end lost 3 bases, and 16 bases lay between the germline ends. CDR3 length: 14 residues. CDR3 DNA (partial): TGCAGCCCCTGCAGGCAGGAAGACACCGGGGAG. This encodes CSPCRQEDTGE. The full-length CDR3 reads as CSPCRQEDTGELFF.

A word on this clone: The read ends 3 residues shy of where the CDR3 ends; the end is completed using the germline J gene. The genes are TRBV2 and TRBJ1-2; 7 positions match TRBD1. Unmatched junction bases numbered 8, after V lost 7 bases and J lost 0 bases. There are 15 residues in the CDR3. Germline assignment: CDR1 SNHLY and CDR2 FYNNEI. Incomplete CDR3 DNA: TGTGCCAGCAACACAGGGAGGGGGCCTAACTATGGC. This codes for CASNTGRGPNYG. The entire CDR3 protein reads CASNTGRGPNYGYTF.

Comments on this clone: From the germline J gene comes the end of the CDR3, since the read stops 3 residues before it. The J gene is TRBJ2-7, the V gene TRBV19, with D hard to call. CDR1 and CDR2 from the germline V gene are LNHDA and SQIVND (reference sequence). V was pared by 5 bases and J by 0 bases, with 8 bases between. This CDR3 has 13 residues. CDR3 loop: CASSPASSYEQYF. The covered CDR3 bases are TGTGCCAGTAGTCCCGCCAGCTCCTACGAG.

Turning to this clone: The missing CDR3 end, 3 residues past where the read stops, is filled in from the germline J gene. V usage is TRBV7-3 and J usage is TRBJ2-3; D remains ambiguous. The CDR3 sequence is 13 residues long. Germline assignment: CDR1 SGHTA and CDR2 FQGTGA. Trimming took 4 bases from V and 0 from J, leaving 5 bases between them. The CDR3 is CASSSPSTDTQYF. The sequenced part of the CDR3 DNA is TGTGCCAGCAGCTCCCCAAGCACAGATACG.